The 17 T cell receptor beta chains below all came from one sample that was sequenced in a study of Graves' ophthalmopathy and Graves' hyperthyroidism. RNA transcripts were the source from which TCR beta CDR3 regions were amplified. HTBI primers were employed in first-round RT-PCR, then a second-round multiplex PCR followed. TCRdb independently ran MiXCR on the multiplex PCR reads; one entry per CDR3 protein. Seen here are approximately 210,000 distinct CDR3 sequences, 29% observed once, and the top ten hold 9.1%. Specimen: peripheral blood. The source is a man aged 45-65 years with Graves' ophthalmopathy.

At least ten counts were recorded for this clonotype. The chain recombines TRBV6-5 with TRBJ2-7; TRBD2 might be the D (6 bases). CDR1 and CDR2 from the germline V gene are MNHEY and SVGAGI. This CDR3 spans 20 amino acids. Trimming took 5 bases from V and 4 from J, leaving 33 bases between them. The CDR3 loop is CASSRPPPTSVGARGYEQYF. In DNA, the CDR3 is TGTGCCAGCAGTCGCCCCCCACCGACTAGTGTAGGGGCGCGGGGATACGAGCAGTACTTC.

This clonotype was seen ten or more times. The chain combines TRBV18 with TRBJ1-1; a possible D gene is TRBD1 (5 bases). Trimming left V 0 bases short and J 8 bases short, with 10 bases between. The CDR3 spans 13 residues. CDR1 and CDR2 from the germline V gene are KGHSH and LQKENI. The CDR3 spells CASSPPGDREAFF. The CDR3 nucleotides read TGTGCCAGCTCACCACCGGGAGACAGAGAAGCTTTCTTT.

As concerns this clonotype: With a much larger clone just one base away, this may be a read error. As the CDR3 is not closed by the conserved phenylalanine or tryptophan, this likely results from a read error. The CDR3, as DNA: TGTGCCAGCAAAATAGCCCCTTCATACGAGCAGTACCTC. This codes for CASKIAPSYEQYL. This sequence joins TRBV28 and TRBJ2-7; D call uncertain. The CDR3 length is 13 residues. V lost 7 bases and J lost 4, with 14 bases in between. Germline CDR1 and CDR2: MDHEN and SYDVKM.

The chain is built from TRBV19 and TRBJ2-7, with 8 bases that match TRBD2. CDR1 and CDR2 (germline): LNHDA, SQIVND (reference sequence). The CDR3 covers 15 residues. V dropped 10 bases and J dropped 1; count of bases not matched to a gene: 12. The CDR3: CAIFGGRKKSYEQYF. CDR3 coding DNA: TGTGCCATCTTCGGCGGGAGGAAAAAATCCTACGAGCAGTACTTC.

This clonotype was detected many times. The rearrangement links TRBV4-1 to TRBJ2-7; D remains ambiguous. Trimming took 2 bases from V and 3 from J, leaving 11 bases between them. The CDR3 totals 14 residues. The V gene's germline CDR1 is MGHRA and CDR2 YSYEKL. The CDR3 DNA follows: TGCGCCAGCAGCCAAACCGAACGCTTCTACGAGCAGTACTTC. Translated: CASSQTERFYEQYF.

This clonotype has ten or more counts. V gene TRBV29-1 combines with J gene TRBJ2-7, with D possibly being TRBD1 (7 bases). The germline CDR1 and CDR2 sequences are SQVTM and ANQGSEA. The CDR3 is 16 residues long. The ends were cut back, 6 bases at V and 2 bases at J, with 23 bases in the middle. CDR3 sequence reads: CSVQGILGGETYEQYF. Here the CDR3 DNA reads TGCAGCGTACAGGGGATTCTTGGCGGGGAAACCTACGAGCAGTACTTC.

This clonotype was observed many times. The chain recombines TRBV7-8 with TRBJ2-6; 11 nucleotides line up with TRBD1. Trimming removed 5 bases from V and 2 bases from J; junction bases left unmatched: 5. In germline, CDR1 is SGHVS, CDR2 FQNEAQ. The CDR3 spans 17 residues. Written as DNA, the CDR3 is TGTGCCAGCAGCACGGGACAGGGGGATCCTGGGGCCAACGTCCTGACTTTC. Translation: CASSTGQGDPGANVLTF.

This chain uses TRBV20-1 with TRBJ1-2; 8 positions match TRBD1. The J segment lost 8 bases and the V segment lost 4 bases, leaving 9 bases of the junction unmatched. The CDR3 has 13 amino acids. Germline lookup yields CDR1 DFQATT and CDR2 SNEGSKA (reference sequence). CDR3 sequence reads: CSAIQGDKRGYTF. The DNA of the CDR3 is TGCAGTGCTATACAGGGGGACAAGAGGGGCTACACCTTC.

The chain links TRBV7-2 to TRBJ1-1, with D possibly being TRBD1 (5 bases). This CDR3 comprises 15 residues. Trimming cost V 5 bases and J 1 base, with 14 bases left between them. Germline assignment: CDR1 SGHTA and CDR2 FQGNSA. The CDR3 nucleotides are TGTGCCAGCAGCCATTTTCAGGGATCGAACACTGAAGCTTTCTTT. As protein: CASSHFQGSNTEAFF.

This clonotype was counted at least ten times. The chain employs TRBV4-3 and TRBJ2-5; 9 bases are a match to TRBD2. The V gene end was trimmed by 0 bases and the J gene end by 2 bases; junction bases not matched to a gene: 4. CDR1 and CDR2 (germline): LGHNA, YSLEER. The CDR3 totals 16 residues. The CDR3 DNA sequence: TGCGCCAGCAGCCAAGAGGTTAGCGGGGGACAAGAGACCCAGTACTTC. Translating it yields CASSQEVSGGQETQYF.

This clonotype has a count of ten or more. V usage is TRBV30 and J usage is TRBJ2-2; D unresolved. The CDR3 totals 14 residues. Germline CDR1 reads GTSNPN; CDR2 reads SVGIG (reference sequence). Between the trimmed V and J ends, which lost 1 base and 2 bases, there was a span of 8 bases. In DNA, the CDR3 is TGTGCCTGGAGTGGGAGCACTAACACCGGGGAGCTGTTTTTT. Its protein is CAWSGSTNTGELFF.

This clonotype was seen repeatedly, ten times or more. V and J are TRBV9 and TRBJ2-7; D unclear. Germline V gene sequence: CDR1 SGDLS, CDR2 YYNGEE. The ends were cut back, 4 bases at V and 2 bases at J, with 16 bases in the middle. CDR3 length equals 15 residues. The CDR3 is CASSPRGSTTYEQYF. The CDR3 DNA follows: TGTGCCAGCAGCCCCCGTGGTAGTACCACCTACGAGCAGTACTTC.

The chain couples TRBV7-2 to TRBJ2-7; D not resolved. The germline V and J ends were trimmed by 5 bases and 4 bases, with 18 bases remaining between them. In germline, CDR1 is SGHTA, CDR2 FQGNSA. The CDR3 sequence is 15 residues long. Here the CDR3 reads CASSLIAAGAYEQYF. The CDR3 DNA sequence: TGTGCCAGCAGCCTAATTGCTGCAGGAGCGTACGAGCAGTACTTC.

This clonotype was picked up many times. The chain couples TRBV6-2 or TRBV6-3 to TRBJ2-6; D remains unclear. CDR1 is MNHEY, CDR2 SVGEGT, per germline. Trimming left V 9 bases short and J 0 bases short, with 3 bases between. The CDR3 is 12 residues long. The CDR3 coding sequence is TGTGCCAGTTCCTCTGGGGCCAACGTCCTGACTTTC. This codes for CASSSGANVLTF.

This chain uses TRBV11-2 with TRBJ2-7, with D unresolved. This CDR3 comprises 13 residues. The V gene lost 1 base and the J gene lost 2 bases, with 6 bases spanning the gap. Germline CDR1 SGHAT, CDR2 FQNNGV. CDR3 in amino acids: CASSLGFTYEQYF. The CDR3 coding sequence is TGTGCCAGCAGCTTAGGGTTCACCTACGAGCAGTACTTC. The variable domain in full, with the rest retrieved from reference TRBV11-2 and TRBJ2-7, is EAGVAQSPRYKIIEKRQSVAFWCNPISGHATLYWYQQILGQGPKLLIQFQNNGVVDDSQLPKDRFSAERLKGVDSTLKIQPAKLEDSAVYLCASSLGFTYEQYFGPGTRLTVT.

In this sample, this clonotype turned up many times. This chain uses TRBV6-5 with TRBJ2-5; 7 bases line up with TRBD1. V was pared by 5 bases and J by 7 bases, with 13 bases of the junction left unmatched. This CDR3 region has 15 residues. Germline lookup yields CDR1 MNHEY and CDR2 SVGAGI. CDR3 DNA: TGTGCCAGCAGTCCAAACAGGGGTATATTGGGGACCCAGTACTTC. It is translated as CASSPNRGILGTQYF.

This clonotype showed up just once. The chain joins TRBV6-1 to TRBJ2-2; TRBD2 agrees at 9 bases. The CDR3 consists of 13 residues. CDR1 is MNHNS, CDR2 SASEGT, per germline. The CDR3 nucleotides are TGTGTAGGAGCGGGAGGCAAGGGCGGGGAGCTGTTTTTT. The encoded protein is CVGAGGKGGELFF.